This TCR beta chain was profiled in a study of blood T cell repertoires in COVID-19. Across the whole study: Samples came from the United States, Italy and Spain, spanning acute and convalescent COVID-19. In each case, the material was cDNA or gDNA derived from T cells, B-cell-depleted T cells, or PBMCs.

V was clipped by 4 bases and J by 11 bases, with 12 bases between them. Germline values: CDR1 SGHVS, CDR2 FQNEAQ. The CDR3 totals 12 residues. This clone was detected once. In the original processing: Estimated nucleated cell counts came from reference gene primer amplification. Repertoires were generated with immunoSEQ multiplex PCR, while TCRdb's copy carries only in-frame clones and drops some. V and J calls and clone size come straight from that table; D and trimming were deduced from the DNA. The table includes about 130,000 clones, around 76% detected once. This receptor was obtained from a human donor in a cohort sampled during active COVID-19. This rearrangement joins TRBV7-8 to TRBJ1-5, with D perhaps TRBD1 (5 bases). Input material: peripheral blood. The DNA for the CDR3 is TGTGCCAGCAGCTCCCTCGGGGGGGCCCAGCATTTT. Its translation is CASSSLGGAQHF.